These 21 T cell receptor beta chains came from one sample sequenced in a study of control samples from healthy donors and cancer patients. Libraries were prepared by immunoSEQ multiplex PCR; TCRdb keeps only in-frame clonotypes and omits some of them. The sample lists about 71,000 clones; approximately 89% were seen once. Sequenced sample: PBMCs. These receptors were obtained from a man aged 55 to 70 with lung cancer.

This clone was observed a single time. V is TRBV10-3 and J is TRBJ2-3, with no clear D. The V end lost 0 bases, the J end lost 1 base, and 8 bases lay between the germline ends. The CDR3 loop spans 15 amino acids. Germline CDR1 ENHRY, CDR2 SYGVKD. The CDR3 here is CAISESRERTDTQYF. The CDR3 coding sequence is TGTGCCATCAGTGAGTCAAGGGAACGCACAGATACGCAGTATTTT.

CDR3 bases: TGTGCCAGTAGTACGGGGACTAGCGGGGGCCACACAGATACGCAGTATTTT. This encodes CASSTGTSGGHTDTQYF. The chain combines TRBV19 with TRBJ2-3; 14 bases align to TRBD2. The CDR3 is made up of 17 amino acids. Germline trimming cut 4 bases from V and 2 bases from J; bases unmatched to any gene: 5. Germline V CDR1 and CDR2: LNHDA, SQIVND (reference sequence).

This rearrangement joins TRBV7-3 to TRBJ2-2; TRBD1 is a possible D gene (5 bases). Germline CDR1 SGHTA, CDR2 FQGTGA. Trimming removed 0 bases at V and 6 bases at J, with 8 bases between. This CDR3 comprises 14 residues. The CDR3 spells CASSLTTVSGELFF. The CDR3 region has the DNA TGTGCCAGCAGCTTAACGACAGTTTCCGGGGAGCTGTTTTTT.

The V gene is TRBV30, the J gene TRBJ2-5; a weak D match, TRBD1 (6 bases). The CDR3 runs to 14 residues. CDR1 and CDR2 (germline): GTSNPN, SVGIG (reference sequence). V lost 5 bases to trimming and J lost 1 base, with 14 bases between them. DNA for the CDR3: TGTGCCTGGGAGACAGGCTGGGCCCAAGAGACCCAGTACTTC. This codes for CAWETGWAQETQYF.

The CDR3 DNA follows: TGTGCCAGCAGCCAACCCGGGACAGGGTTCCGTGGCTACACCTTC. This codes for CASSQPGTGFRGYTF. V gene TRBV14 combines with J gene TRBJ1-2, with TRBD1 matching over 9 bases. V gave up 2 bases and J gave up 7 bases; unmatched junction bases: 8. The CDR3 loop spans 15 amino acids. The germline gives CDR1 SGHDN, CDR2 FVKESK.

This rearrangement joins TRBV20-1 to TRBJ2-7; 9 bases are shared with TRBD2. This CDR3 spans 14 amino acids. The trim removed 3 bases at V and 5 bases at J, leaving 8 bases unmatched. Germline CDR1 reads DFQATT; CDR2 reads SNEGSKA (reference sequence). The DNA for the CDR3 is TGCAGTGCTAGTTTAGCGGGGGTGCGAAACGAGCAGTACTTC. It yields the protein CSASLAGVRNEQYF.

V usage is TRBV5-8 and J usage is TRBJ1-2, with TRBD1 identical over 9 bases. The CDR3 runs 15 residues. CDR1 SGHTS and CDR2 YDEGEE come from the germline V gene. V gave up 2 bases and J gave up 2 bases; unmatched junction bases: 4. The CDR3 nucleotides read TGTGCCAGCAGCTTACGGACAGGGGAGAACTATGGCTACACCTTC. It is translated as CASSLRTGENYGYTF.

J is TRBJ1-1 and V is TRBV6-5; no reliable D call. The CDR3 sequence is 13 residues long. Germline lookup yields CDR1 MNHEY and CDR2 SVGAGI. V shed 8 bases and J shed 1 base, with 11 bases lying between them. The CDR3 sequence: CASLFLGNTEAFF. The CDR3 nucleotides read TGTGCCAGCCTTTTCCTAGGGAACACTGAAGCTTTCTTT.

V is TRBV5-6 and J is TRBJ2-7; 7 bases line up with TRBD2. The CDR3 sequence is 15 residues long. Germline trimming cut 1 base from V and 3 bases from J; bases unmatched to any gene: 7. In germline, CDR1 is SGHDT, CDR2 YYEEEE. CDR3 sequence (DNA): TGTGCCAGCAGCTTGTACGGGGGGACTATCTACGAGCAGTACTTC. Amino acid sequence: CASSLYGGTIYEQYF.

The rearrangement joins TRBV10-3 to TRBJ2-7, with TRBD2 identical over 8 bases. V shed 7 bases and J 3 bases; nucleotides not matched to a gene: 5. The length of the CDR3 is 13 residues. The germline V gene has CDR1 ENHRY and CDR2 SYGVKD. CDR3 bases: TGTGCCATCAAGGAAAGCGGGAGCTACGAGCAGTACGTC. It translates to CAIKESGSYEQYV.

This clone occurred a few times. The rearrangement joins TRBV11-1 to TRBJ1-4; 7 nucleotides agree with TRBD1. Trimming took 5 bases from V and 7 from J; bases not matched to a gene: 7. The CDR3 has 14 residues. The germline V gene has CDR1 SGHAT and CDR2 FQDESV (reference sequence). CDR3 DNA: TGTGCCAGCAGCCGTAATAGGGGGCGTGAAAAACTGTTTTTT. Amino acids: CASSRNRGREKLFF.

This chain uses TRBV6-6 with TRBJ2-2; D perhaps matches TRBD1 (6 bases). CDR1 is MNHNY, CDR2 SVGAGI, per germline (reference sequence). CDR3 length: 13 amino acids. The V gene lost 8 bases and the J gene lost 6 bases, with 13 bases spanning the gap. The DNA of the CDR3 is TGTGCCAGCTCCCCAGGGGCAGCCGGGGAGCTGTTTTTT. Translation: CASSPGAAGELFF.

A few counts support this clone. The chain carries TRBV5-6 and TRBJ2-7; 10 bases fit TRBD1. Germline assignment: CDR1 SGHDT and CDR2 YYEEEE. The CDR3 runs to 14 residues. With V trimmed by 0 bases and J by 9 bases, 6 bases remained unmatched. CDR3: CASSLGQGAGRQYV. DNA of the CDR3: TGTGCCAGCAGCTTGGGACAGGGGGCTGGGAGGCAGTACGTC.

The V and J genes are TRBV5-6 and TRBJ2-3; D is ambiguous. The CDR3 loop spans 15 amino acids. In germline, CDR1 is SGHDT, CDR2 YYEEEE. The germline V and J ends were trimmed by 1 base and 3 bases, with 12 bases remaining between them. The CDR3 region has the DNA TGTGCCAGCAGCTTGTTTGGGCTGGGGACAGATACGCAGTATTTT. Translated: CASSLFGLGTDTQYF.

V is TRBV25-1 and J is TRBJ2-5, with D possibly TRBD2 on 5 matching bases. This CDR3 spans 14 amino acids. The germline CDR1 and CDR2 sequences are MGHDK and SYGVNS. The germline V and J ends were trimmed by 5 bases and 4 bases, with 14 bases remaining between them. The CDR3 protein is CASSPGLAVETQYF. The CDR3 DNA follows: TGTGCCAGCAGTCCCGGACTGGCAGTAGAGACCCAGTACTTC.

The chain is built from TRBV5-1 and TRBJ2-5, with 12 bases that match TRBD1. Germline trimming cut 4 bases from V and 5 bases from J; bases unmatched to any gene: 6. CDR1 and CDR2 from the germline V gene are SGHRS and YFSETQ. The CDR3 has 15 amino acids. The CDR3 region has the DNA TGCGCCAGCAGCCCTGGGACAGGGGGCGAGGAGACCCAGTACTTC. It is translated as CASSPGTGGEETQYF.

The gene calls are TRBV2 and TRBJ2-5; TRBD2 agrees at 8 bases. This CDR3 contains 15 residues. Trimming at V came to 1 base and at J to 3 bases, leaving 4 bases not matched to a gene. CDR1 is SNHLY and CDR2 is FYNNEI in the germline V gene. CDR3 nucleotide sequence: TGTGCCAGCAGTGAAGACCAGCGGGGGAAAGAGACCCAGTACTTC. It yields the protein CASSEDQRGKETQYF. The whole variable domain, filled in from reference TRBV2 and TRBJ2-5, reads EPEVTQTPSHQVTQMGQEVILRCVPISNHLYFYWYRQILGQKVEFLVSFYNNEISEKSEIFDDQFSVERPDGSNFTLKIRSTKLEDSAMYFCASSEDQRGKETQYFGPGTRLLVL.

CDR3 DNA sequence: TGTGCCACCAGTGATTTTAAGAGTTCAGCAGCTTTCTTT. As protein: CATSDFKSSAAFF. The chain links TRBV24-1 to TRBJ1-1; D is unclear. The CDR3 has 13 residues. Trimming left V 1 base short and J 10 bases short, with 12 bases between. The germline CDR1 and CDR2 sequences are KGHDR and SFDVKD.

The chain combines TRBV19 with TRBJ2-2; D unresolved. Trimming stripped 5 bases from V and 1 base from J, with 8 bases between. Germline V gene data show CDR1 as LNHDA and CDR2 as SQIVND (reference sequence). This CDR3 spans 14 amino acids. The CDR3 loop is CASSLQMNTGELFF. CDR3 DNA: TGTGCCAGTAGTTTACAGATGAACACCGGGGAGCTGTTTTTT.

This rearrangement joins TRBV18 to TRBJ1-3, with D possibly being TRBD1 (5 bases). Germline lookup yields CDR1 KGHSH and CDR2 LQKENI. The ends were cut back, 0 bases at V and 4 bases at J, with 10 bases in the middle. The CDR3 totals 15 residues. CDR3 sequence reads: CASSPPSGQGNTIYF. In DNA, the CDR3 is TGTGCCAGCTCACCACCTTCAGGGCAAGGAAACACCATATATTTT.

The V gene is TRBV5-6, the J gene TRBJ1-6; 10 nucleotides line up with TRBD1. CDR1 and CDR2 (germline): SGHDT, YYEEEE. The CDR3 length is 15 residues. Trimming cost V 4 bases and J 5 bases; bases outside gene matches: 3. CDR3 region: CASSRQGANNSPLHF. The CDR3 DNA reads TGTGCCAGCAGCAGACAGGGGGCAAATAATTCACCCCTCCACTTT.